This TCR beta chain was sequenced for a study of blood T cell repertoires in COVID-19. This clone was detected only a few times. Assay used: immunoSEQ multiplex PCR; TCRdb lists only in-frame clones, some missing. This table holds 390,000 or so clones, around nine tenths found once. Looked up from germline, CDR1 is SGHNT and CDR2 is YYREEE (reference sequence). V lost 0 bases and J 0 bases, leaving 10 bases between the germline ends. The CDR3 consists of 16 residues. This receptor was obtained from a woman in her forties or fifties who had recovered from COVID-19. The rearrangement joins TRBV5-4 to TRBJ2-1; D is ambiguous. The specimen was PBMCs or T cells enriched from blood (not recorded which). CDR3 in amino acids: CASSLELMSSYNEQFF. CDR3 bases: TGTGCCAGCAGCTTGGAACTGATGAGCTCCTACAATGAGCAGTTCTTC.